This T cell receptor (beta chain) was identified during a study of blood T cells in healthy people across ages. Study background: With template switching, about one barcoded beta molecule was captured per two T cells.

CDR3 length: 18 amino acids. After removal of 10 bases from V and 2 bases from J, the junction contained 15 bases not matched to a gene. Germline CDR1 reads ENHRY; CDR2 reads SYGVKD. Primed by a sample-barcoded 5' primer and a J-beta primer mix, a second PCR proceeded for about 7 to 11 cycles. TCRdb independently ran MiXCR on the 5' RACE reads; one entry per CDR3 protein. This sample has approximately 2,000,000 distinct CDR3 sequences, with around 42% found just once. To note about this clonotype: The target antigen is unknown.

Study-wide points: Per million T cells, TCR beta diversity dropped about linearly as age rose. Greater diversity and more naive CD4+ cells were seen in long-lived donors than in aged donors. Diversity was estimated from one million T cells, and these estimates were considered underestimates.

The sample was blood. This chain joins TRBV10-3 and TRBJ2-5; 14 bases map to TRBD2. This TCR was sampled from a human donor in good health. The CDR3 protein is CATKPGTSGGGVQETQYF. CDR3 nucleotide sequence: TGTGCCACCAAACCCGGGACTAGCGGGGGTGGGGTTCAAGAGACCCAGTACTTC.